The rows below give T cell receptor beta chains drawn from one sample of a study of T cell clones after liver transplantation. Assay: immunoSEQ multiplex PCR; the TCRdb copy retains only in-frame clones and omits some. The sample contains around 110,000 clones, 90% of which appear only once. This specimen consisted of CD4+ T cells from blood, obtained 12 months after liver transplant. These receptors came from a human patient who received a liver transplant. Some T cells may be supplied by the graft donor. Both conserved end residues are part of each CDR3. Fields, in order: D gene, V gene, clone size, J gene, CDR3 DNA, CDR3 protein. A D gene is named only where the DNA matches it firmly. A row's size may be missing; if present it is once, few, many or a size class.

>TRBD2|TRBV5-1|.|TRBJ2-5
TGCGCCAGCAGCTTACAAGCGGGGCAAGAGACCCAGTACTTC
CASSLQAGQETQYF
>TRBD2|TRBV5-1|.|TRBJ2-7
TGCGCCAGCAGCTTGCTAGCGGCCACGAGCTACGAGCAGTACTTC
CASSLLAATSYEQYF
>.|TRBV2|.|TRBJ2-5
TGTGCCAGCAGTGACAGCCCAGAGACCCAGTACTTC
CASSDSPETQYF
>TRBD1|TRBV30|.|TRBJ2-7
TGTGCCTGGAGTGTAAACAGGGGCTACGAGCAGTACTTC
CAWSVNRGYEQYF
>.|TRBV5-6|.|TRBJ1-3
TGTGCCAGCAGCTTGGGGGTAGGGCGCCTCTCTGGAAACACCATATATTTT
CASSLGVGRLSGNTIYF
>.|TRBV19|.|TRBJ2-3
TGTGCCAGTAGTATCGGCGACATCCGACCAGATACGCAGTATTTT
CASSIGDIRPDTQYF
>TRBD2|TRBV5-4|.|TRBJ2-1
TGTGCCAGCAGCTTCTCTACCGGGACTAGCGGGAGGGGGTTGTTCTTC
CASSFSTGTSGRGLFF
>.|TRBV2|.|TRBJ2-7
TGTGCCAGCAGTAAACAGGGCCCCGGCTCCTACGAGCAGTACTTC
CASSKQGPGSYEQYF
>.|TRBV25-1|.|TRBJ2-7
TGTGCCAGAGGCCCCACGGGAGAAGCGTCCTACGAGCAGTACTTC
CARGPTGEASYEQYF
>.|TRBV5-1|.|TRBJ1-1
TGCGCCAGCAGTCCGCGGGCCCAGGTGAACACTGAAGCTTTCTTT
CASSPRAQVNTEAFF
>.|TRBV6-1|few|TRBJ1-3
TGTGCCAGCACCCTGGGGACTGTTGGAAACACCATATATTTT
CASTLGTVGNTIYF
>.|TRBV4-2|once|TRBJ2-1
TGTGCCAGCAGCCAAGCCCCCGGCTATGAGCAGTTCTTC
CASSQAPGYEQFF
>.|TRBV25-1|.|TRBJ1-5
TGTGCCAGCAGTGAAGACCTATTAAGCAATCAGCCCCAGCATTTT
CASSEDLLSNQPQHF
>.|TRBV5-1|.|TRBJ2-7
TGCGCCAGCAGCTTGGTCGGGCAGCCTGAGGAGCAGTACTTC
CASSLVGQPEEQYF
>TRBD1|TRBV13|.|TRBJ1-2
TGTGCCAGCAGCTTAGAACAGGGGGTCTATGGCTACACCTTC
CASSLEQGVYGYTF
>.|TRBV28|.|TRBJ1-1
TGTGCCAGCAGTCGTACAGGGCGTGCTGAAGCTTTCTTT
CASSRTGRAEAFF
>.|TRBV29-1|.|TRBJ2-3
TGCAGCGTTGAAGGGAGGGACAGAGGCACAGATACGCAGTATTTT
CSVEGRDRGTDTQYF